The present T cell receptor beta chain was sequenced within a study of blood T cell repertoires in COVID-19. Background on the study: Sites across the United States, Italy and Spain contributed samples from acute and convalescent COVID-19. The cDNA or gDNA used as material had been derived from T cells, B-cell-depleted T cells, or PBMCs.

Germline CDR1 reads LNHDA; CDR2 reads SQIVND (reference sequence). The length of the CDR3 is 15 residues. The V segment lost 5 bases and the J segment 4 bases; nucleotides outside the gene matches: 10. As handled by the study authors: Cell counts per sample came from amplifying reference gene primers. Profiling relied on immunoSEQ multiplex PCR, and the TCRdb table lists in-frame clones only, not all of them. That table supplies the V and J calls and clone size; D and trimming were determined from the DNA. The profile shows around 110,000 clones, 86% of them singletons. The receptor's source is a man aged 40-49 years with acute or convalescent COVID-19. The chain links TRBV19 to TRBJ1-1; the match to TRBD1 covers 7 bases. Sequencing was carried out using peripheral blood. The DNA of the CDR3 is TGTGCCAGTAGTCCGACAGGGACTCCGGTCACTGAAGCTTTCTTT. As protein: CASSPTGTPVTEAFF.